These T cell receptor beta chains were read from a single sample in a study of blood T cell repertoires in COVID-19. Produced via immunoSEQ multiplex PCR; TCRdb's table is partial and in-frame only. The table has more than 100,000 clones, around 79% seen once. Sequences were obtained from peripheral blood. These receptors were obtained from a man in his sixties or seventies with acute or convalescent COVID-19. The CDR3 runs from the conserved cysteine through the conserved F or W. The D gene is left open where the match is weak. Some rows have no size entry. The others give once, few or many, or a class for an expanded clone.

v_call: TRBV5-6
d_call: .
clone_size: .
j_call: TRBJ1-2
cdr3_nt: TGTGCCAGCAGCTTGGGGCTTCGAGGGGATAGCGGCTCCACCTTC
cdr3_aa: CASSLGLRGDSGSTF

v_call: TRBV11-3
d_call: .
clone_size: few
j_call: TRBJ1-1
cdr3_nt: TGTGCCAGCAGCTTAGATTTTGGGGGGGGCGCTGAAGCTTTCTTT
cdr3_aa: CASSLDFGGGAEAFF

v_call: TRBV19
d_call: TRBD1
clone_size: .
j_call: TRBJ1-1
cdr3_nt: TGTGCCAGTAGTATCCGACAGGGGTCTGAAGCTTTCTTT
cdr3_aa: CASSIRQGSEAFF

v_call: TRBV4-1
d_call: TRBD1
clone_size: .
j_call: TRBJ1-3
cdr3_nt: TGCGCCAGCAGCCTCCGACAGGGCCTAAACACCATATATTTT
cdr3_aa: CASSLRQGLNTIYF

v_call: TRBV19
d_call: .
clone_size: few
j_call: TRBJ1-5
cdr3_nt: TGTGCCAGTACCGGCGGAGAGCAGCCCCAGCATTTT
cdr3_aa: CASTGGEQPQHF

v_call: TRBV9
d_call: .
clone_size: .
j_call: TRBJ1-6
cdr3_nt: TGTGCCAGCAGCGTAGGCTTTACCGGGACTGATAATTCACCCCTCCACTTT
cdr3_aa: CASSVGFTGTDNSPLHF

v_call: TRBV27
d_call: TRBD1
clone_size: .
j_call: TRBJ1-1
cdr3_nt: TGTGCCAGCAGTGTTTCCGGGACAGGGATCAGGAACACTGAAGCTTTCTTT
cdr3_aa: CASSVSGTGIRNTEAFF

v_call: TRBV6-5
d_call: .
clone_size: .
j_call: TRBJ1-2
cdr3_nt: TGTGCCAGCAGTTACTCGTTAAACTATGGCTACACCTTC
cdr3_aa: CASSYSLNYGYTF

v_call: TRBV11-3
d_call: .
clone_size: .
j_call: TRBJ1-2
cdr3_nt: TGTGCCAGCAGCTTAAGCGCGTATGGCTACACCTTC
cdr3_aa: CASSLSAYGYTF

v_call: TRBV11-3
d_call: .
clone_size: few
j_call: TRBJ2-1
cdr3_nt: TGTGCCAGCAGCTTTCAGGGGGAGGTTAACAATGAGCAGTTCTTC
cdr3_aa: CASSFQGEVNNEQFF

v_call: TRBV9
d_call: .
clone_size: .
j_call: TRBJ1-1
cdr3_nt: TGTGCCAGCAGCGTAGGGGGAGACACTGAAGCTTTCTTT
cdr3_aa: CASSVGGDTEAFF

v_call: TRBV5-1
d_call: TRBD1
clone_size: .
j_call: TRBJ1-3
cdr3_nt: TGCGCCAGCAGCCCAAGGACAGGCGGCTCTGGAAACACCATATATTTT
cdr3_aa: CASSPRTGGSGNTIYF

v_call: TRBV10-3
d_call: TRBD1
clone_size: .
j_call: TRBJ1-2
cdr3_nt: TGTGCCATCAGTGAGTCGCCTACAGGGGGGTATGGCTACACCTTC
cdr3_aa: CAISESPTGGYGYTF

v_call: TRBV5-1
d_call: .
clone_size: few
j_call: TRBJ2-7
cdr3_nt: TGCGCCAGCAGCCCCGGACCGTGGGAGGAGCAGTACTTC
cdr3_aa: CASSPGPWEEQYF

v_call: TRBV7-3
d_call: TRBD1
clone_size: .
j_call: TRBJ2-7
cdr3_nt: TGTGCCAGCAGCCCCGGGACAGGGATTTACGAGCAGTACTTC
cdr3_aa: CASSPGTGIYEQYF

v_call: TRBV7-9
d_call: .
clone_size: .
j_call: TRBJ1-3
cdr3_nt: TGTGCCAGCAGCTTACCAGGGGTAAACTCTGGAAACACCATATATTTT
cdr3_aa: CASSLPGVNSGNTIYF

v_call: TRBV5-1
d_call: .
clone_size: .
j_call: TRBJ2-1
cdr3_nt: TGCGCCAGCAGCGACGACAGCTCCTACAATGAGCAGTTCTTC
cdr3_aa: CASSDDSSYNEQFF

v_call: TRBV11-1
d_call: .
clone_size: .
j_call: TRBJ2-5
cdr3_nt: TGTGCCAGCAGCTTAGTCGGGGGAAGCCAAGAGACCCAGTACTTC
cdr3_aa: CASSLVGGSQETQYF

v_call: TRBV3-1/TRBV3-2
d_call: .
clone_size: .
j_call: TRBJ1-1
cdr3_nt: TGTGCCAGCAGCCAGTTAGCGGCTGACGCTGAAGCTTTCTTT
cdr3_aa: CASSQLAADAEAFF

v_call: TRBV11-2
d_call: .
clone_size: .
j_call: TRBJ2-7
cdr3_nt: TGTGCCAGCAGCTATTCCGGGACTGACGAGCAGTACTTC
cdr3_aa: CASSYSGTDEQYF

v_call: TRBV27
d_call: .
clone_size: .
j_call: TRBJ1-1
cdr3_nt: TGTGCCAGCAGGGTACAGGGCGTCACTGAAGCTTTCTTT
cdr3_aa: CASRVQGVTEAFF

v_call: TRBV14
d_call: .
clone_size: once
j_call: TRBJ1-1
cdr3_nt: TGTGCCAGCAGCCCTACGTGGGGGGACACTGAAGCTTTCTTT
cdr3_aa: CASSPTWGDTEAFF

v_call: TRBV2
d_call: TRBD1
clone_size: .
j_call: TRBJ1-5
cdr3_nt: TGTGCCAGCAGGGACAGGCGTTCCAGGCAGCCCCAGCATTTT
cdr3_aa: CASRDRRSRQPQHF

v_call: TRBV5-5
d_call: TRBD1
clone_size: .
j_call: TRBJ2-4
cdr3_nt: TGTGCCAGCAGCCTGGGACAGGAAAACATTCAGTACTTC
cdr3_aa: CASSLGQENIQYF

v_call: TRBV23-1
d_call: .
clone_size: .
j_call: TRBJ1-5
cdr3_nt: TGCGCCAGCATACTTGGGGGGTTTGGGAATCAGCCCCAGCATTTT
cdr3_aa: CASILGGFGNQPQHF

v_call: TRBV3-1/TRBV3-2
d_call: TRBD1
clone_size: .
j_call: TRBJ1-4
cdr3_nt: TGTGCCAGCAGTATAGACAGGGCCGCTAATGAAAAACTGTTTTTT
cdr3_aa: CASSIDRAANEKLFF

v_call: TRBV11-2
d_call: .
clone_size: .
j_call: TRBJ1-2
cdr3_nt: TGTGCCAGCAGCGTCGGGTCTTATGGCTACACCTTC
cdr3_aa: CASSVGSYGYTF

v_call: TRBV6-5
d_call: TRBD1
clone_size: few
j_call: TRBJ1-1
cdr3_nt: TGTGCCAGCAGAGACAGGGGAGGGGACACTGAAGCTTTCTTT
cdr3_aa: CASRDRGGDTEAFF

v_call: TRBV7-9
d_call: .
clone_size: .
j_call: TRBJ1-2
cdr3_nt: TGTGCCAGCAGCCCCACGGGGTGGGAGGGCTACACCTTC
cdr3_aa: CASSPTGWEGYTF

v_call: TRBV9
d_call: TRBD1
clone_size: .
j_call: TRBJ1-6
cdr3_nt: TGTGCCAGCAGCCCGGGACAGAACCGGGCCTATAATTCACCCCTCCACTTT
cdr3_aa: CASSPGQNRAYNSPLHF

v_call: TRBV20-1
d_call: .
clone_size: .
j_call: TRBJ1-2
cdr3_nt: TGCAGTGCTAGTGAGCTCAGGAATAACTATGGCTACACCTTC
cdr3_aa: CSASELRNNYGYTF

v_call: TRBV5-5
d_call: TRBD1
clone_size: .
j_call: TRBJ1-2
cdr3_nt: TGTGCCAGCAGCCCCGGACAGGGAAACTATGGCTACACCTTC
cdr3_aa: CASSPGQGNYGYTF

v_call: TRBV29-1
d_call: TRBD1
clone_size: .
j_call: TRBJ2-1
cdr3_nt: TGCAGCAGTGACAGGGGACATGAGCAGTTCTTC
cdr3_aa: CSSDRGHEQFF

v_call: TRBV19
d_call: TRBD1
clone_size: .
j_call: TRBJ2-7
cdr3_nt: TGTGCCAGTAGTGGCACAGGGGCCTACGAGCAGTACTTC
cdr3_aa: CASSGTGAYEQYF

v_call: TRBV7-2
d_call: .
clone_size: .
j_call: TRBJ1-1
cdr3_nt: TGTGCCAGCAGCTCCCCCGGGAAGAACACTGAAGCTTTCTTT
cdr3_aa: CASSSPGKNTEAFF

v_call: TRBV4-3
d_call: .
clone_size: .
j_call: TRBJ1-3
cdr3_nt: TGCGCCAGCAGCCAAGATAGGGCCCAGGGGAACACCATATATTTT
cdr3_aa: CASSQDRAQGNTIYF

v_call: TRBV9
d_call: .
clone_size: .
j_call: TRBJ2-7
cdr3_nt: TGTGCCAGCAGCGTCACAGGGAATACCTACGAGCAGTACTTC
cdr3_aa: CASSVTGNTYEQYF

v_call: TRBV18
d_call: .
clone_size: once
j_call: TRBJ2-5
cdr3_nt: TGTGCCAGCTCAGATCCAGGGGTGGAAGAGACCCAGTACTTC
cdr3_aa: CASSDPGVEETQYF

v_call: TRBV21-1
d_call: .
clone_size: once
j_call: TRBJ1-5
cdr3_nt: TGTGCCAGCAGCAAAGTGGGGTTCGGGGGAAGAAATCAGCCCCAGCATTTT
cdr3_aa: CASSKVGFGGRNQPQHF

v_call: TRBV5-8
d_call: .
clone_size: .
j_call: TRBJ2-1
cdr3_nt: TGTGCCAGCAGCCCGGGCGGAGGAAATCGGGACAATGAGCAGTTCTTC
cdr3_aa: CASSPGGGNRDNEQFF

v_call: TRBV18
d_call: TRBD2
clone_size: .
j_call: TRBJ2-3
cdr3_nt: TGTGCCAGCTCACCCTTAGGGACAGGGACTAGCGGGTATTTT
cdr3_aa: CASSPLGTGTSGYF

v_call: TRBV4-3
d_call: .
clone_size: .
j_call: TRBJ1-1
cdr3_nt: TGCGCCAGCAGCCCACAGGGACTAGCTGAAGCTTTCTTT
cdr3_aa: CASSPQGLAEAFF

v_call: TRBV2
d_call: .
clone_size: .
j_call: TRBJ2-1
cdr3_nt: TGTGCCAGCAGTGAATTCGGACTCCCGCCAAGTCGGCAGTTCTTC
cdr3_aa: CASSEFGLPPSRQFF

v_call: TRBV6-2/TRBV6-3
d_call: .
clone_size: .
j_call: TRBJ1-5
cdr3_nt: TGTGCCAGCAGCCCCGAGACGGGCGGGCCCAATCAGCCCCAGCATTTT
cdr3_aa: CASSPETGGPNQPQHF

v_call: TRBV12-5
d_call: .
clone_size: .
j_call: TRBJ1-2
cdr3_nt: TGTGCTAGTGGTTCTCAAGGGGTCTATGGCTACACCTTC
cdr3_aa: CASGSQGVYGYTF

v_call: TRBV9
d_call: .
clone_size: .
j_call: TRBJ2-2
cdr3_nt: TGTGCCAGCAGCGTAGACAGAAAGAACACCGGGGAGCTGTTTTTT
cdr3_aa: CASSVDRKNTGELFF

v_call: TRBV5-4
d_call: TRBD1
clone_size: .
j_call: TRBJ1-2
cdr3_nt: TGTGCCAGCAGCTCCGGACAGGGGTCCTCCTATGGCTACACCTTC
cdr3_aa: CASSSGQGSSYGYTF

v_call: TRBV11-2
d_call: .
clone_size: .
j_call: TRBJ2-2
cdr3_nt: TGTGCCAGCAGACCAGTTCGGGGATGGGGTACCGGGGAGCTGTTTTTT
cdr3_aa: CASRPVRGWGTGELFF

v_call: TRBV18
d_call: TRBD2
clone_size: .
j_call: TRBJ2-7
cdr3_nt: TGTGCCAGCTCACCGGGGACTAGCACAACCTACGAGCAGTACTTC
cdr3_aa: CASSPGTSTTYEQYF

v_call: TRBV18
d_call: TRBD1
clone_size: few
j_call: TRBJ1-2
cdr3_nt: TGTGCCAGCTCACCGGGACAGGCCCTTACCTATGGCTACACCTTC
cdr3_aa: CASSPGQALTYGYTF

v_call: TRBV11-3
d_call: TRBD1
clone_size: .
j_call: TRBJ1-4
cdr3_nt: TGTGCCAGCAGCCCAACCGGGACAGGGCCAGAAAAACTGTTTTTT
cdr3_aa: CASSPTGTGPEKLFF

v_call: TRBV5-1
d_call: .
clone_size: .
j_call: TRBJ1-1
cdr3_nt: TGCGCCAGCAGCCCTCAGGTCGGAAACACTGAAGCTTTCTTT
cdr3_aa: CASSPQVGNTEAFF

v_call: TRBV15
d_call: .
clone_size: .
j_call: TRBJ1-5
cdr3_nt: TGTGCCACCAGCAGAGCTAATCAGCCCCAGCATTTT
cdr3_aa: CATSRANQPQHF

v_call: TRBV27
d_call: .
clone_size: .
j_call: TRBJ1-1
cdr3_nt: TGTGCCAGCAGTCTACCGGACACCCCGAACACTGAAGCTTTCTTT
cdr3_aa: CASSLPDTPNTEAFF